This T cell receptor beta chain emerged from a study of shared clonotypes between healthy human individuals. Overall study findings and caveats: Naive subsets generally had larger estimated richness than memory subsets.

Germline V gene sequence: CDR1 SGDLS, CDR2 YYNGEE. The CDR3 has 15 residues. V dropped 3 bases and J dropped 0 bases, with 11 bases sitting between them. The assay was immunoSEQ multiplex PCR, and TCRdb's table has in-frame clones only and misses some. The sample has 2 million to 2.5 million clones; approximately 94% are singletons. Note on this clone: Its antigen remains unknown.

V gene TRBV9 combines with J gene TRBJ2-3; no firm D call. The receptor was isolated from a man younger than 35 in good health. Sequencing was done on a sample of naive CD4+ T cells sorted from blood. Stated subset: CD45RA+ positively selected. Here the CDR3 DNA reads TGTGCCAGCAGCGAGGGTAGAAGCAGCACAGATACGCAGTATTTT. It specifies CASSEGRSSTDTQYF.